Ten or more counts support the clone carrying this TCR beta chain. The target antigen is unknown. The record originates from a study of human T cells and chemical hapten exposure. Germline trimming cut 4 bases from V and 2 bases from J; bases unmatched to any gene: 4. Germline values: CDR1 LNHDA, CDR2 SQIVND (reference sequence). This CDR3 contains 15 residues. Time point described: patch test 3, about 24 weeks after DPC sensitization. Regarding treatment: therapeutic diphenylcyclopropenone sensitization with weekly scalp DPC. TCRdb ran MiXCR on the RACE reads and lists one entry per CDR3 protein. The table includes about 190,000 distinct CDR3 sequences, about 22% detected once. Study-level results: PT1 expanded TCR numbers tracked positively with patch test score. The study found expanded TCRs formed significantly more large CDR3 similarity clusters than controls.

This clonotype was sampled from a middle-aged woman with alopecia areata. Some clones in this sample may be carry-over from other donors' samples. Sequencing was performed on whole blood, taken in connection with sensitization to the hapten diphenylcyclopropenone (DPC). The chain couples TRBV19 to TRBJ2-7; TRBD2 matches 11 bases. CDR3 loop: CASSTQLAGAYEQYF. The CDR3 DNA is TGTGCCAGTAGTACCCAACTAGCGGGAGCCTACGAGCAGTACTTC.